The clone carrying this TCR beta chain came up a few times. This record belongs to a study of blood T cell repertoires in COVID-19. The CDR3 sequence is 14 residues long. From germline, CDR1 is MNHEY and CDR2 SVGAGI. The V and J ends lost 5 bases and 5 bases, in that order; junction bases with no gene match: 8. Using immunoSEQ multiplex PCR, the repertoire was profiled, and TCRdb retains in-frame clones only, with some absent. The data show roughly 120,000 clones, around 78% seen once. This TCR was recovered from a man younger than 40 with acute or convalescent COVID-19. This chain joins TRBV6-5 and TRBJ1-2, with TRBD1 matching 7 bases. The sequencing input was peripheral blood. The CDR3 loop is CASSITGVGYGYTF. The CDR3 DNA reads as TGTGCCAGCAGTATTACAGGGGTGGGATATGGCTACACCTTC.